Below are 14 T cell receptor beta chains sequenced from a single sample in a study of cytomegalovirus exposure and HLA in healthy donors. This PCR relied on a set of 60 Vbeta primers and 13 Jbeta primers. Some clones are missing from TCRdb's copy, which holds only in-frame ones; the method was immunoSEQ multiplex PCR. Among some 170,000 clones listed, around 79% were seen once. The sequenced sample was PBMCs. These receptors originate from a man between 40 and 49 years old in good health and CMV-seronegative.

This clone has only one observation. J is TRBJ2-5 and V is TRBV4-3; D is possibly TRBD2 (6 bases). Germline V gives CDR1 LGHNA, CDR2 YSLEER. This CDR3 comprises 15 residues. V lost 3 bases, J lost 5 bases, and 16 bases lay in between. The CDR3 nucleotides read TGCGCCAGCAGCCAGGGGCCGTTGGAGGGGGAGACCCAGTACTTC. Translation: CASSQGPLEGETQYF.

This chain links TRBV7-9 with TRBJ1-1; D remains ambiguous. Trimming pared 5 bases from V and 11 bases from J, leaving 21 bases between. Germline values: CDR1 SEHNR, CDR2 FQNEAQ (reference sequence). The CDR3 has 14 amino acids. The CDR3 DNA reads TGTGCCAGCAGCCCATCAAGACGGCGGGGATCCGCTTTCTTT. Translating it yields CASSPSRRRGSAFF.

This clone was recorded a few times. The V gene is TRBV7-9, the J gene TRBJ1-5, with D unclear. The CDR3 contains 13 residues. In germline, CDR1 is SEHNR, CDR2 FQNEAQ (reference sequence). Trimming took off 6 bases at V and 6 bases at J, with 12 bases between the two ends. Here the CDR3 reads CASSYYPGQPQHF. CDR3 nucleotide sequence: TGTGCCAGCAGTTACTACCCCGGTCAGCCCCAGCATTTT.

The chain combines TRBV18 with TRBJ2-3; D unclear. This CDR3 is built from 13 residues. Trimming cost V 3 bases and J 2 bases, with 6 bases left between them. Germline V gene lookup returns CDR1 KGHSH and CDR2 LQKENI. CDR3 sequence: CASSPESTDTQYF. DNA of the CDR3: TGTGCCAGCTCACCGGAGTCCACAGATACGCAGTATTTT.

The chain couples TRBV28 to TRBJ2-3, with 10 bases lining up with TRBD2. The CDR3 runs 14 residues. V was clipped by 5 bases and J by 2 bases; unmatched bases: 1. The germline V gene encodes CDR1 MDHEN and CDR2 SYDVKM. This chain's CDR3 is CASSSGRATDTQYF. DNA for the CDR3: TGTGCCAGCAGTAGCGGGAGGGCCACAGATACGCAGTATTTT. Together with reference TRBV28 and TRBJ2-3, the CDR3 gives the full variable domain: DVKVTQSSRYLVKRTGEKVFLECVQDMDHENMFWYRQDPGLGLRLIYFSYDVKMKEKGDIPEGYSVSREKKERFSLILESASTNQTSMYLCASSSGRATDTQYFGPGTRLTVL.

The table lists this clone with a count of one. The CDR3 loop is CASRTGSNYGYTF. As DNA, the CDR3 is TGCGCCAGCCGGACAGGGTCTAACTATGGCTACACCTTC. The rearrangement uses TRBV5-1 and TRBJ1-2; 8 bases agree with TRBD1. Germline lookup yields CDR1 SGHRS and CDR2 YFSETQ. The CDR3 totals 13 residues. The trim removed 7 bases at V and 0 bases at J, leaving 2 bases unmatched.

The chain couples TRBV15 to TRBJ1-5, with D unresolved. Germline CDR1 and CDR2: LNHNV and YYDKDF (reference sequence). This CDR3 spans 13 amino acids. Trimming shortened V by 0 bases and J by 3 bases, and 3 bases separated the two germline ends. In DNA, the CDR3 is TGTGCCACCAGCAGAGATTACAATCAGCCCCAGCATTTT. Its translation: CATSRDYNQPQHF.

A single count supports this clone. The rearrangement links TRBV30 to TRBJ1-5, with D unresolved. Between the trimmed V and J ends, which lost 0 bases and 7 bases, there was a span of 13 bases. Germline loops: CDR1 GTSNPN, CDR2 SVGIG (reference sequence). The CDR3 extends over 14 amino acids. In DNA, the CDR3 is TGTGCCTGGAGTGTACGTTCCCTCGGGCAGCCCCAGCATTTT. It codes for CAWSVRSLGQPQHF.

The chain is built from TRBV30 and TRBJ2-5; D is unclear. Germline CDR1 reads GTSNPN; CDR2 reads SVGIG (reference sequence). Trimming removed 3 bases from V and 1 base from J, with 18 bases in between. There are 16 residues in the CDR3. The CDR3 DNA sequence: TGTGCCTGGAGCAACCCAACCAGACTCACCCAAGAGACCCAGTACTTC. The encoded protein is CAWSNPTRLTQETQYF.

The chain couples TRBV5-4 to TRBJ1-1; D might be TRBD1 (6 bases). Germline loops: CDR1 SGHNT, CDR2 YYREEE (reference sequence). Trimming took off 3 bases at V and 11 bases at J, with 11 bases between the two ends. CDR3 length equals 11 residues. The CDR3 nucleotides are TGTGCCAGCAGCTCAACAGGGACGGCTTTCTTT. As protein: CASSSTGTAFF.

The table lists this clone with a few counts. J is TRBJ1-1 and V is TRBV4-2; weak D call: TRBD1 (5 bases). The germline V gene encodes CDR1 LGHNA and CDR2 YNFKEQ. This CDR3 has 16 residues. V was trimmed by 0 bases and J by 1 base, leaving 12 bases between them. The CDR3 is CASSQDKSGGNTEAFF. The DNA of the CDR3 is TGTGCCAGCAGCCAAGATAAGTCGGGGGGGAACACTGAAGCTTTCTTT.

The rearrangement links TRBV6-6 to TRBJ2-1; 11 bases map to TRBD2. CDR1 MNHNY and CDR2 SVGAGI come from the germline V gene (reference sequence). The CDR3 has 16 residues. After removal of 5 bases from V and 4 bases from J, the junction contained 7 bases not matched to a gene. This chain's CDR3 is CASSRPGTSGYNEQFF. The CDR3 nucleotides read TGTGCCAGCAGTCGCCCCGGGACTAGCGGATACAATGAGCAGTTCTTC.

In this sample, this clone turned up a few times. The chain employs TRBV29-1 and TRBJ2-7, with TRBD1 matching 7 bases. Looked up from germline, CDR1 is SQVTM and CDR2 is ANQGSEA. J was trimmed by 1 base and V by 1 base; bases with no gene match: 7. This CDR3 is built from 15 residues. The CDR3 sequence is CSVEGRKGASYEQYF. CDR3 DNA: TGCAGCGTTGAAGGCCGCAAGGGGGCGTCCTACGAGCAGTACTTC.

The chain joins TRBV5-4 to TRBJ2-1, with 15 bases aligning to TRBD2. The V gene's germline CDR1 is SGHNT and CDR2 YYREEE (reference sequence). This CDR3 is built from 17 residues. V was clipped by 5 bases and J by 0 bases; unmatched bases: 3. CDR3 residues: CASRGLAGGSSYNEQFF. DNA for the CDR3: TGTGCCAGCAGGGGACTAGCGGGAGGCTCCTCCTACAATGAGCAGTTCTTC.